This TCR beta chain appears in the sequencing data of a study of blood T cell repertoires in COVID-19. About the research overall: Whether acute or convalescent, the COVID-19 samples came from the United States, Italy and Spain. Sources were T cells, B-cell-depleted T cells, or PBMCs; the material itself was cDNA or gDNA.

The germline CDR1 and CDR2 sequences are SNHLY and FYNNEI. With 6 bases removed from V and 2 bases from J, the gap between germline ends came to 13 bases. This CDR3 region has 14 residues. As processed by the authors: Estimation of nucleated cell counts was performed using reference gene primer amplification. Sequencing used immunoSEQ multiplex PCR; TCRdb keeps in-frame clones, though not all of them. D and trimming come from the DNA, and the V and J calls and clone size come from that table. The table shows about 250,000 clones, with approximately 85% occurring only once. The receptor was isolated from a woman between 70 and 85 years old with acute or convalescent COVID-19. V and J are TRBV2 and TRBJ1-2; perhaps TRBD1 as D (5 bases). Material for sequencing was peripheral blood. The CDR3: CASRGGRMNYGYTF. For the CDR3, the DNA is TGTGCCAGCAGGGGGGGACGGATGAACTATGGCTACACCTTC.